This T cell receptor (beta chain) was captured in a study of blood T cell repertoires in COVID-19. Across the whole study: COVID-19 samples collected from the United States, Italy and Spain covered acute and convalescent phases. PBMCs, B-cell-depleted T cells, or T cells provided the cDNA or gDNA that made up the material.

Clones were read by immunoSEQ multiplex PCR, and TCRdb kept only the in-frame ones, dropping some. This sample has about 400,000 clones, with around nine tenths found just once. V was cut by 6 bases and J by 3 bases, with 18 bases left in between. Germline CDR1 reads SGHNT; CDR2 reads YYREEE (reference sequence). The CDR3 spans 15 residues. Enrollees, about 18 to 89 years old, lived in around 23 US areas. This TCR was sampled from a woman aged 30 to 39 who had recovered from COVID-19. This sequence joins TRBV5-4 and TRBJ1-2, with a weak D call TRBD1 (6 bases). The sequenced sample was PBMCs or T cells enriched from blood (not recorded which). Here the CDR3 DNA reads TGTGCCAGCACTATTAACGGGAGGGGGTACTATGGCTACACCTTC. Translating gives CASTINGRGYYGYTF.